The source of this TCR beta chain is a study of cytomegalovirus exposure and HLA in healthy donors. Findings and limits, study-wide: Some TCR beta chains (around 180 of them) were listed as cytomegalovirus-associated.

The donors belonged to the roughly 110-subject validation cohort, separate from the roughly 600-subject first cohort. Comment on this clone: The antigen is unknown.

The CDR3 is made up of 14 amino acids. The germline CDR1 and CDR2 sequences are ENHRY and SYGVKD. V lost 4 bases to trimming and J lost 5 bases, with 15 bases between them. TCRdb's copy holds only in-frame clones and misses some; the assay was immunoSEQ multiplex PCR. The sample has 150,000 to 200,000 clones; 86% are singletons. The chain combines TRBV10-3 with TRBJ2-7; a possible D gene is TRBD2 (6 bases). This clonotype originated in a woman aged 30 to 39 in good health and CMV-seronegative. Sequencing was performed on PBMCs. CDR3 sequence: CAISGLGGVHEQYF. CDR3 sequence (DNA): TGTGCCATCAGTGGCCTAGGAGGGGTCCACGAGCAGTACTTC.